The clone carrying this TCR beta chain was seen a handful of times. Its antigen is currently unknown. This sample was included in a study of CD4+ T cells in melanoma. Study-wide findings and caveats: Reportedly, melanoma neoantigen-specific CD4+ T cells showed varied differentiation states. CD8+ T cell, macrophage and B cell function reportedly correlated with neoantigen-specific CD4+ T cells.

Clones were sequenced by immunoSEQ multiplex PCR, and TCRdb holds only the in-frame ones, with some missing. The sample includes 11,000 or so clones, roughly three quarters seen only once; the top ten take roughly 9.8%. Germline V gives CDR1 SQVTM, CDR2 ANQGSEA. V lost 4 bases, J lost 3 bases, and 10 bases lay in between. The CDR3 consists of 12 residues. The sample consisted of cells from a culture (not recorded whether cultured in vitro). This clonotype was sampled from a human donor with melanoma. The chain joins TRBV29-1 to TRBJ2-7; tentative D call: TRBD2 (5 bases). The CDR3 DNA is TGCAGCGTTGGGCCCCGGGACTACGAGCAGTACTTC. It encodes CSVGPRDYEQYF.